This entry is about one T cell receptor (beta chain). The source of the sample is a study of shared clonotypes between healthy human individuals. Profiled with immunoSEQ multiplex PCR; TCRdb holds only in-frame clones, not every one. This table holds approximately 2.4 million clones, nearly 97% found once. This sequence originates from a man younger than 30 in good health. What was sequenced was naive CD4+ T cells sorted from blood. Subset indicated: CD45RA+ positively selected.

CDR3 sequence (DNA): TGTGCTAGTGGTCCGGGGACAGGACGGGGCTACACCTTC. Translated: CASGPGTGRGYTF. The chain joins TRBV12-5 to TRBJ1-2; the match to TRBD1 covers 8 bases. Germline V lookup: CDR1 LGHNT, CDR2 FRNRAP. V gave up 5 bases and J gave up 8 bases; unmatched junction bases: 7. This CDR3 contains 13 residues.